These T cell receptor beta chains were read from a single sample in a study of cytomegalovirus exposure and HLA in healthy donors. The assay was immunoSEQ multiplex PCR, and TCRdb's table has in-frame clones only and misses some. The sample lists 190,000 or so clones, over 80% occurring once. Sequencing used PBMCs. The receptors originated from a woman between 50 and 59 years old in good health and CMV-seropositive. The CDR3 runs from the conserved cysteine through the conserved F or W. D genes are given only for firm matches. Clone size is not always given. Where it is, it says once, few, many or a class for expanded clones.

TGTGCCAGCAGTTTCAGAAGACAGCCCCAGCATTTT	CASSFRRQPQHF	TRBV28	-	-	TRBJ1-5
TGTGCCAGCAGTGAATTAGAGCGGGGGGACTACAATGAGCAGTTCTTC	CASSELERGDYNEQFF	TRBV25-1	TRBD2	-	TRBJ2-1
TGTGCCAGCAGCGTAACAGGGGATAGTCAGCCCCAGCATTTT	CASSVTGDSQPQHF	TRBV28	TRBD1	-	TRBJ1-5
TGTGCCAGCAGCCCCCGGGCAGGGCCTGGCCAACTGTTTTTT	CASSPRAGPGQLFF	TRBV7-9	-	-	TRBJ1-4
TGTGCCAGCAGTGTGGCTAGCGGGGGCTCTTTCGGGGCCAACGTCCTGACTTTC	CASSVASGGSFGANVLTF	TRBV6-1	TRBD2	-	TRBJ2-6
TGTGCCAGCAGCTTAGTAGCGAGTTCGGTCGAGCAGTACTTC	CASSLVASSVEQYF	TRBV7-8	-	-	TRBJ2-7
TGTGCCAGTAGTATAAGACTTACGGACAGTAAACTGTTTTTT	CASSIRLTDSKLFF	TRBV19	-	-	TRBJ1-4
TGTGCCAGCTCACCATCGGCAGGGGGCGCGTCCGAGCAGTACTTC	CASSPSAGGASEQYF	TRBV18	TRBD1	-	TRBJ2-7
TGTGCCAGCAGCGTAGCGCCGGGCGGGAGTCTCTCCTACGAGCAGTACTTC	CASSVAPGGSLSYEQYF	TRBV9	TRBD2	-	TRBJ2-7
TGTGCCAGCAGTCCGGGACTGTCGATGTTCTTC	CASSPGLSMFF	TRBV7-8	-	-	TRBJ2-1
TGTGCCAGCAGCTTCGGGTGGAGACAGTTTAATGGTGGCTACACCTTC	CASSFGWRQFNGGYTF	TRBV7-2	-	-	TRBJ1-2
TGTGCCAGCAGCCCGAGAGAGGGGGACGCCCAGACCCAGTACTTC	CASSPREGDAQTQYF	TRBV7-9	-	-	TRBJ2-5
TGCGCCAGCAGCCCGACAGGGGATGAAGCTTTCTTT	CASSPTGDEAFF	TRBV4-1	TRBD1	-	TRBJ1-1
TGTGCCAGCAGCCATGTGATGAAAGGAGGGGCCAAAAACATTCAGTACTTC	CASSHVMKGGAKNIQYF	TRBV7-9	-	-	TRBJ2-4
TGTGCCAGCTCAGAACTAGGGACAGGCAACCCCTACGAGCAGTACTTC	CASSELGTGNPYEQYF	TRBV28	TRBD1	-	TRBJ2-7
TGTGCCAGCAGTTTCGACTGGAGAGACACTGAAGCTTTCTTT	CASSFDWRDTEAFF	TRBV6-6	-	few	TRBJ1-1
TGTGCCAGCAGTGAAGCGCTTAAGAGTACGGCTTTCTTT	CASSEALKSTAFF	TRBV2	-	few	TRBJ1-1
TGTGCCAGCAGTTTCGGGGGGACAGGAAACACCATATATTTT	CASSFGGTGNTIYF	TRBV6-1	-	-	TRBJ1-3
TGTGCCAGCACCGTTATAGGGGGCCCGGTGGCTTTCTTT	CASTVIGGPVAFF	TRBV6-1	TRBD1	-	TRBJ1-1
TGTGCCAGCAGGTCAGGGGTCTCTGGGGCCAACGTCCTGACTTTC	CASRSGVSGANVLTF	TRBV9	-	-	TRBJ2-6
TGTGCCAGCAGCTTAGTAGCAGGGGGCTACACTGAAGCTTTCTTT	CASSLVAGGYTEAFF	TRBV11-2	TRBD1	-	TRBJ1-1
TGTGCCAGCAGCTTAAGGGGGGGGGACGGGTCCTACGAGCAGTACTTC	CASSLRGGDGSYEQYF	TRBV7-2	-	-	TRBJ2-7
TGTGCCAGCAGCCGACAGGGAACTGAAGCTTTCTTT	CASSRQGTEAFF	TRBV7-9	TRBD1	-	TRBJ1-1
TGTGCCAGCAGCGCCCGTCGGGACAGGGGGCTAGTGGACACTGAAGCTTTCTTT	CASSARRDRGLVDTEAFF	TRBV5-5	TRBD1	once	TRBJ1-1
TGTGCCAGCAGCTTTACGGACAGCAAAAACATTCAGTACTTC	CASSFTDSKNIQYF	TRBV13	-	-	TRBJ2-4
TGTGCCAGCAGTGGGCTCGGAGTGAACACTGAAGCTTTCTTT	CASSGLGVNTEAFF	TRBV25-1	-	-	TRBJ1-1